This T cell receptor beta chain was recorded in a study of PD-L1 blockade in urothelial cancer. Stated time point: pretreatment peripheral blood. The repertoire was sequenced with immunoSEQ multiplex PCR; TCRdb's copy has only in-frame clones and lacks some. The sample holds about 130,000 clones; 65% to 85% are singletons and the top ten take about 2.9%. The CDR3 loop spans 12 amino acids. Germline CDR1 MDHEN, CDR2 SYDVKM. The ends were cut back, 10 bases at V and 6 bases at J, with 12 bases in the middle. Sequencing was performed on PBMCs, taken around atezolizumab (anti-PD-L1) treatment. The rearrangement uses TRBV28 and TRBJ2-2; possible D gene TRBD2, 6 bases. The TCR originated in a man aged 45-65 years with urothelial cancer. The DNA of the CDR3 is TGTGCCACCCAAGGAGGGGCCGGGGAGCTGTTTTTT. Protein product: CATQGGAGELFF.